The T cell receptor (beta chain) described here comes from a study of T cells in Graves' hyperthyroidism and ophthalmopathy. Amplification yielded TCR beta CDR3 regions, with RNA transcripts as the source. First-round RT-PCR of the TCR CDR3 relied on the HTBI primer set. TCRdb recomputed calls from the multiplex PCR reads with MiXCR, one row per CDR3 protein. The sample consists of about 360,000 distinct CDR3 sequences, under 15% of them appearing once. Stability of Graves' hyperthyroidism was defined as absent ophthalmopathy progression within 18 months. Germline loops: CDR1 SGHRS, CDR2 YFSETQ. This CDR3 contains 17 residues. V lost 4 bases and J lost 0, with 17 bases in between.

The chain has TRBV5-1 and TRBJ2-1; D is unresolved. The sequenced sample was blood. The TCR comes from a woman aged 18-35 years with Graves' hyperthyroidism. DNA for the CDR3: TGCGCCAGCAGCCTCGAAACTAAGGCAAGCTCCTACAATGAGCAGTTCTTC. Translated, it gives CASSLETKASSYNEQFF.